A single sample is the source of the 27 T cell receptor beta chains below, sequenced in a study of blood T cell repertoires in COVID-19. Profiled with immunoSEQ multiplex PCR; TCRdb holds only in-frame clones, not every one. The repertoire holds approximately 300,000 clones, with 86% as singletons. Sequenced: PBMCs or T cells enriched from blood (not recorded which). All receptors come from a woman younger than 30 who had recovered from COVID-19.

The chain uses TRBV5-1 and TRBJ2-7; D perhaps matches TRBD1 (5 bases). The CDR3 sequence is 13 residues long. Germline CDR1 and CDR2: SGHRS and YFSETQ. V lost 5 bases and J lost 4, with 13 bases in between. The CDR3 DNA is TGCGCCAGCAGACGGAGTCAGGGTTACGAGCAGTACTTC. Translation gives CASRRSQGYEQYF.

The CDR3 reads CASSLRTGGYEKLFF. CDR3 in DNA: TGTGCCAGCAGCCTCCGGACAGGGGGCTATGAAAAACTGTTTTTT. The J gene is TRBJ1-4, the V gene TRBV7-2; TRBD1 matches 11 bases. In germline, CDR1 is SGHTA, CDR2 FQGNSA. This CDR3 contains 15 residues. V was clipped by 5 bases and J by 6 bases; unmatched bases: 5. Looking up the rest from reference TRBV7-2 and TRBJ1-4 gives the full variable domain: GAGVSQSPSNKVTEKGKDVELRCDPISGHTALYWYRQSLGQGLEFLIYFQGNSAPDKSGLPSDRFSAERTGGSVSTLTIQRTQQEDSAVYLCASSLRTGGYEKLFFGSGTQLSVL.

The chain is built from TRBV6-1 and TRBJ2-6; 9 bases map to TRBD1. J gave up 1 base and V 6 bases, and 10 bases lay outside the gene matches. CDR1 is MNHNS and CDR2 is SASEGT in the germline V gene. The CDR3 runs 18 residues. CDR3 residues: CASRERQGGTSGANVLTF. The CDR3 DNA reads as TGTGCCAGCAGAGAACGACAGGGGGGAACTTCTGGGGCCAACGTCCTGACTTTC.

The genes are TRBV4-3 and TRBJ1-4; 7 nucleotides line up with TRBD1. V lost 3 bases, J lost 6 bases, and 7 bases stayed unmatched. The germline gives CDR1 LGHNA, CDR2 YSLEER. This CDR3 is 15 amino acids long. The CDR3: CASSQEDRWDEKLFF. The CDR3 bases are TGCGCCAGCAGCCAGGAGGACAGGTGGGATGAAAAACTGTTTTTT.

The J gene is TRBJ1-1, the V gene TRBV29-1; no reliable D call. Germline V lookup: CDR1 SQVTM, CDR2 ANQGSEA. The CDR3 spans 14 residues. V lost 0 bases to trimming and J lost 10 bases, with 18 bases between them. DNA of the CDR3: TGCAGCGTTGAAGATCGGTACGAGGCATTCGGAGCTTTCTTT. The encoded protein is CSVEDRYEAFGAFF.

CDR3 sequence reads: CASSLTTGRDNPFGEQYF. For the CDR3, the DNA is TGTGCCAGCAGCTTAACGACAGGCCGGGACAACCCGTTTGGGGAGCAGTACTTC. The J gene is TRBJ2-7, the V gene TRBV7-9, with TRBD1 as a possible D gene (6 bases). The V end lost 2 bases, the J end lost 7 bases, and 27 bases lay between the germline ends. Germline CDR1 is SEHNR and CDR2 is FQNEAQ (reference sequence). There are 18 residues in the CDR3.

V and J are TRBV6-6 and TRBJ1-1, with D possibly matching TRBD1 (6 bases). Between the trimmed V and J ends, which lost 6 bases and 0 bases, there was a span of 11 bases. The germline gives CDR1 MNHNY, CDR2 SVGAGI (reference sequence). The CDR3 sequence is 14 residues long. CDR3 DNA sequence: TGTGCCAGCAGAACCGGACAGATGAACACTGAAGCTTTCTTT. It yields the protein CASRTGQMNTEAFF.

There are a few counts of this clone. The rearrangement uses TRBV2 and TRBJ1-4; 7 bases align to TRBD1. Germline V gives CDR1 SNHLY, CDR2 FYNNEI. After removal of 5 bases from V and 6 bases from J, the junction contained 12 bases not matched to a gene. This CDR3 has 16 amino acids. The CDR3, as DNA: TGTGCCAGCAGTCCCACCCTTAGAGGGGGCCATGAAAAACTGTTTTTT. Protein sequence: CASSPTLRGGHEKLFF.

This sequence joins TRBV23-1 and TRBJ2-7; TRBD1 aligns across 8 bases. TRBV23-1 is an ORF; its function is uncertain. Unmatched junction bases numbered 14, after V lost 6 bases and J lost 4 bases. The length of the CDR3 is 16 residues. The chain's CDR3 is CASRIYGGQGIYEQYF. CDR3 in DNA: TGCGCCAGCAGGATCTATGGAGGACAGGGTATTTACGAGCAGTACTTC.

V and J are TRBV28 and TRBJ1-5, with TRBD1 matching 10 bases. The CDR3 has 16 residues. Unmatched junction bases numbered 5, after V lost 6 bases and J lost 0 bases. Germline assignment: CDR1 MDHEN and CDR2 SYDVKM. Here the CDR3 DNA reads TGTGCCAGCAGCGGACAGGGGGTCTATAGCAATCAGCCCCAGCATTTT. This gives the protein CASSGQGVYSNQPQHF.

The chain links TRBV5-4 to TRBJ2-3, with D perhaps matching TRBD2 (5 bases). The CDR3 extends over 15 amino acids. V dropped 4 bases and J dropped 2 bases, with 14 bases sitting between them. The germline V gene encodes CDR1 SGHNT and CDR2 YYREEE (reference sequence). The CDR3 nucleotides read TGTGCCAGCAGCCCGAGCGCAGGACTCACAGATACGCAGTATTTT. The encoded protein is CASSPSAGLTDTQYF.

The chain carries TRBV3-1 (or the pseudogene TRBV3-2) and TRBJ2-7; D possibly corresponds to TRBD1 (5 bases). CDR1 and CDR2 (germline): LGHDT, YNNKEL (reference sequence). CDR3 size: 14 residues. V shed 1 base and J shed 2 bases, with 9 bases lying between them. The CDR3, as DNA: TGTGCCAGCAGCCAAGGAGTCAGGGCCTACGAGCAGTACTTC. Protein sequence: CASSQGVRAYEQYF.

V gene TRBV7-2 combines with J gene TRBJ1-6, with 9 bases identical to TRBD1. The V and J ends lost 6 bases and 6 bases, in that order; junction bases with no gene match: 3. Looked up from germline, CDR1 is SGHTA and CDR2 is FQGNSA. The CDR3 is made up of 14 amino acids. The CDR3 here is CASRGTGSNSPLHF. CDR3 DNA: TGTGCCAGCAGAGGGACAGGGAGTAATTCACCCCTCCACTTT. The whole variable domain, remainder taken from reference TRBV7-2 and TRBJ1-6, is GAGVSQSPSNKVTEKGKDVELRCDPISGHTALYWYRQSLGQGLEFLIYFQGNSAPDKSGLPSDRFSAERTGGSVSTLTIQRTQQEDSAVYLCASRGTGSNSPLHFGNGTRLTVT.

The chain joins TRBV10-1 to TRBJ1-2; D is ambiguous. The V end lost 9 bases, the J end lost 0 bases, and 5 bases lay between the germline ends. The germline V gene encodes CDR1 WNHNN and CDR2 SYGVQD (reference sequence). The length of the CDR3 is 11 residues. This chain's CDR3 is CASQANYGYTF. The CDR3 DNA is TGCGCCAGTCAGGCTAACTATGGCTACACCTTC.

The chain links TRBV5-8 to TRBJ1-1; tentative D call: TRBD1 (6 bases). The CDR3 has 16 residues. Germline V gene sequence: CDR1 SGHTS, CDR2 YDEGEE. Trimming stripped 0 bases from V and 1 base from J, with 13 bases between. The DNA for the CDR3 is TGTGCCAGCAGCTTGGTTTTAGGGGGAGCGAACACTGAAGCTTTCTTT. This translates into CASSLVLGGANTEAFF.

This chain's CDR3 is CASSERQRINQPQHF. The CDR3 DNA reads TGTGCCAGCAGTGAGCGGCAGCGCATCAATCAGCCCCAGCATTTT. This chain connects TRBV6-1 to TRBJ1-5; D gene unclear. Trimming pared 3 bases from V and 3 bases from J, leaving 12 bases between. The CDR3 loop spans 15 amino acids. Germline CDR1 is MNHNS and CDR2 is SASEGT.

This clone was found once. The CDR3 protein is CASSIDGGTHSGNTIYF. In DNA, the CDR3 is TGTGCCAGTAGTATAGATGGAGGCACTCACTCTGGAAACACCATATATTTT. The V gene is TRBV19, the J gene TRBJ1-3, with D uncertain. CDR1 and CDR2 (germline): LNHDA, SQIVND (reference sequence). Deletions cut 0 bases from V and 0 bases from J, with 12 bases between. This CDR3 spans 17 amino acids.

CDR3 sequence: CASSEGQGLYGYTF. In DNA, the CDR3 is TGCGCCAGCAGCGAGGGACAGGGGTTATATGGCTACACCTTC. The chain is built from TRBV5-1 and TRBJ1-2; 10 bases are shared with TRBD1. Germline assignment: CDR1 SGHRS and CDR2 YFSETQ. This CDR3 region has 14 residues. Losses at the gene ends were 4 bases for V and 5 bases for J; bases not matched to a gene: 5.

The J gene is TRBJ1-6, the V gene TRBV19, with a tentative D call TRBD1 (6 bases). The germline V and J ends were trimmed by 5 bases and 4 bases, with 18 bases remaining between them. From germline, CDR1 is LNHDA and CDR2 SQIVND (reference sequence). The CDR3 spans 17 residues. The CDR3 DNA reads as TGTGCCAGTAGTGTCGCCTCAGGGGACCAATATAATTCACCCCTCCACTTT. It specifies CASSVASGDQYNSPLHF.

This clone was seen only a few times. This rearrangement joins TRBV5-1 to TRBJ1-2, with D unresolved. The germline gives CDR1 SGHRS, CDR2 YFSETQ. Trimming left V 1 base short and J 6 bases short, with 13 bases between. The CDR3 runs 14 residues. This CDR3 reads CASSLSYGQDGYTF. CDR3 nucleotides: TGCGCCAGCAGCTTGTCTTACGGCCAGGATGGCTACACCTTC.

The V call is TRBV3-1 (or the pseudogene TRBV3-2), the J call TRBJ1-2, with a possible D match to TRBD1 (5 bases). The germline V gene encodes CDR1 LGHDT and CDR2 YNNKEL (reference sequence). This CDR3 has 16 residues. Trimming left V 0 bases short and J 8 bases short, with 19 bases between. The CDR3 sequence is CASSQDSWVQESGYTF. The DNA for the CDR3 is TGTGCCAGCAGCCAAGATTCTTGGGTACAGGAGTCCGGCTACACCTTC.

V usage is TRBV9 and J usage is TRBJ1-4; D is unresolved. The CDR3 runs to 14 residues. V shed 2 bases and J shed 4 bases, with 9 bases lying between them. Germline CDR1 SGDLS, CDR2 YYNGEE. The CDR3 nucleotides read TGTGCCAGCAGCGTCGGAGTCAATAATGAAAAACTGTTTTTT. It specifies CASSVGVNNEKLFF.

The V gene is TRBV3-1 (or the pseudogene TRBV3-2), the J gene TRBJ2-7; 9 bases line up with TRBD2. CDR3 length: 14 amino acids. In germline, CDR1 is LGHDT, CDR2 YNNKEL (reference sequence). J was trimmed by 6 bases and V by 5 bases; bases with no gene match: 8. The CDR3 DNA sequence: TGTGCCAGCAGCTTAGCGGGAGTGAGTTCCGAGCAGTACTTC. Translating gives CASSLAGVSSEQYF.

The CDR3 region has the DNA TGTGCCAGCAGCTTAGCGAGGTACAGGGCCGGCCGGGCTGAAGCTTTCTTT. Its protein is CASSLARYRAGRAEAFF. The chain joins TRBV7-8 to TRBJ1-1; weak D call: TRBD1 (6 bases). With 0 bases removed from V and 6 bases from J, the gap between germline ends came to 20 bases. The germline V gene has CDR1 SGHVS and CDR2 FQNEAQ. The CDR3 has 17 amino acids. The full variable domain, its missing parts supplied by reference TRBV7-8 and TRBJ1-1, is GAGVSQSPRYKVAKRGQDVALRCDPISGHVSLFWYQQALGQGPEFLTYFQNEAQLDKSGLPSDRFFAERPEGSVSTLKIQRTQQEDSAVYLCASSLARYRAGRAEAFFGQGTRLTVV.

V is TRBV3-1 (or the pseudogene TRBV3-2) and J is TRBJ1-1; no reliable D call. This CDR3 has 16 amino acids. Germline V gives CDR1 LGHDT, CDR2 YNNKEL (reference sequence). V was cut by 6 bases and J by 3 bases, with 20 bases left in between. The CDR3 sequence is CASSPEGNLAYTEAFF. CDR3 DNA sequence: TGTGCCAGCAGTCCGGAAGGCAACCTAGCCTACACTGAAGCTTTCTTT.

The chain combines TRBV30 with TRBJ1-1; TRBD1 might be the D (5 bases). CDR1 GTSNPN and CDR2 SVGIG come from the germline V gene (reference sequence). This CDR3 is built from 13 residues. With 5 bases removed from V and 6 bases from J, the gap between germline ends came to 16 bases. CDR3 loop: CAWGPGSRAEAFF. DNA of the CDR3: TGTGCCTGGGGTCCAGGGTCCAGGGCTGAAGCTTTCTTT.

The chain combines TRBV4-2 with TRBJ2-1; D possibly corresponds to TRBD2 (6 bases). V lost 2 bases to trimming and J lost 6 bases, with 11 bases between them. The CDR3 consists of 14 residues. Germline loops: CDR1 LGHNA, CDR2 YNFKEQ. The CDR3 loop reads CASSQSTRSNEQFF. The CDR3 nucleotides read TGTGCCAGCAGCCAATCGACTAGGTCCAATGAGCAGTTCTTC.